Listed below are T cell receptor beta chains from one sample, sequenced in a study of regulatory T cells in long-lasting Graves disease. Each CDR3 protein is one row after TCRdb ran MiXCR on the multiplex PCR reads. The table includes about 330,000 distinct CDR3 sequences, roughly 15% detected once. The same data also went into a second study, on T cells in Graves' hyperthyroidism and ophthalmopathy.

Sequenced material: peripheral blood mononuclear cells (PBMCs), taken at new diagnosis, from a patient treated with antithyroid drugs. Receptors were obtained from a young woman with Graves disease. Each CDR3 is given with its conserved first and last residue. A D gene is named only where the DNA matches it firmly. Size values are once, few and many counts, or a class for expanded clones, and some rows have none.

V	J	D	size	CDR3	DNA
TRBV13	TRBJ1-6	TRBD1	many	CASSRDSYSPLHF	TGTGCCAGCAGCCGGGACAGTTATTCACCCCTCCACTTT
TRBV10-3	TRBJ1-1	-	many	CAISEGWGTEAFF	TGTGCCATCAGTGAGGGCTGGGGGACTGAAGCTTTCTTT
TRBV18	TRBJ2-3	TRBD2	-	CASSPPSSGGQYF	TGTGCCAGCTCACCACCTTCTAGCGGGGGACAGTATTTT
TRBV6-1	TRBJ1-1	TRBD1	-	CASSDYQGENTEAFF	TGTGCCAGCAGTGATTACCAGGGGGAGAACACTGAAGCTTTCTTT
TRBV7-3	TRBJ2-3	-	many	CASSGWRRGQPTDTQYF	TGTGCCAGCAGCGGATGGAGGAGGGGACAGCCCACAGATACGCAGTATTTT
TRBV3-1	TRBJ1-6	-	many	CASSPTSSDWGSPLHF	TGTGCCAGCAGCCCTACGAGCAGTGATTGGGGATCACCCCTCCACTTT
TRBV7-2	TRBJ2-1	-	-	CASSLGRITYNEQFF	TGTGCCAGCAGCTTAGGGCGGATAACCTACAATGAGCAGTTCTTC
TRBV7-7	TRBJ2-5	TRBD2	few	CASSRPGGQETQYF	TGTGCTAGCAGCCGCCCGGGGGGCCAAGAGACCCAGTACTTC
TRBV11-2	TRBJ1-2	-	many	CASSLGTVYNYGYTF	TGTGCCAGCAGCTTAGGGACAGTCTACAACTATGGCTACACCTTC
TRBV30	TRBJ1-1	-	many	CAWSRALEGTEAFF	TGTGCCTGGAGCAGGGCTTTGGAAGGGACTGAAGCTTTCTTT
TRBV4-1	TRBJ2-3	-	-	CASSQAQGGDTQYF	TGCGCCAGCAGCCAAGCCCAGGGCGGAGATACGCAGTATTTT
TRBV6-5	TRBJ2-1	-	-	CASSYGLSHNEQFF	TGTGCCAGCAGTTACGGGCTCAGCCACAATGAGCAGTTCTTC
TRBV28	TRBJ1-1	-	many	CASSPAVGPRAFF	TGTGCCAGCAGTCCCGCGGTAGGGCCCCGAGCTTTCTTT
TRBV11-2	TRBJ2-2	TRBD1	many	CASRRTGTGELFF	TGTGCCAGCAGAAGGACAGGAACCGGGGAGCTGTTTTTT
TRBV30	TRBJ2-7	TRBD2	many	CAWEAGTSGSESYEQYF	TGTGCCTGGGAAGCTGGGACTAGCGGGAGTGAATCCTACGAGCAGTACTTC
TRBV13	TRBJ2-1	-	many	CASSPERSYNEQFF	TGTGCCAGCAGCCCGGAAAGATCCTACAATGAGCAGTTCTTC
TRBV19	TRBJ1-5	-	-	CASSISTTPYQPQHF	TGTGCCAGTAGTATAAGTACAACTCCGTATCAGCCCCAGCATTTT
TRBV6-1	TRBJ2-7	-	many	CASSTQRQDYEQYF	TGTGCCAGCAGTACCCAACGACAGGACTACGAGCAGTACTTC
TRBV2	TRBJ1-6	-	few	CASSDQSSYNSPLHF	TGTGCCAGCAGTGATCAGAGCTCCTATAATTCACCCCTCCACTTT
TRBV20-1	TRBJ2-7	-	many	CSARIDTSTYEQYF	TGCAGTGCTAGGATCGACACGTCCACCTACGAGCAGTACTTC
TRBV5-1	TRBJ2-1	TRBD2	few	CASRAGTSVGNEQFF	TGCGCCAGCAGGGCCGGGACTAGCGTGGGCAATGAGCAGTTCTTC
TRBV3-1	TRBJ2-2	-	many	CASTRKTGELFF	TGTGCCAGCACCAGGAAGACCGGGGAGCTGTTTTTT
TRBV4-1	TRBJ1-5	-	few	CASSQEGSDQPQHF	TGCGCCAGCAGCCAAGAGGGTTCTGATCAGCCCCAGCATTTT
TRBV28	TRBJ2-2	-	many	CASSLGSGPTGELFF	TGTGCCAGCAGTTTAGGGTCGGGGCCCACCGGGGAGCTGTTTTTT
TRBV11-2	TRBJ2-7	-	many	CASSLVRTYEQYF	TGTGCCAGCAGCTTAGTCCGAACCTACGAGCAGTACTTC
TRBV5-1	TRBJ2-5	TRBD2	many	CASSLSAGVAETQYF	TGCGCCAGCAGCTTGTCGGCGGGAGTGGCAGAGACCCAGTACTTC
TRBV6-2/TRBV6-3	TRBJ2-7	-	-	CASSYGLESGEQYF	TGTGCCAGCAGTTACGGCCTAGAATCGGGAGAGCAGTACTTC
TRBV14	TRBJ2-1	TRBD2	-	CASSQQLAGDYNEQFF	TGTGCCAGCAGTCAACAACTAGCGGGGGACTACAATGAGCAGTTCTTC
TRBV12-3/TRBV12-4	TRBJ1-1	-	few	CASNPDRYTEAFF	TGTGCCAGTAACCCGGACAGATACACTGAAGCTTTCTTT
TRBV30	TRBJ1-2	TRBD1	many	CAGTGGSQGYTF	TGTGCCGGAACAGGGGGCTCCCAGGGCTACACCTTC
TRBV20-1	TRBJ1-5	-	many	CSARDSDPNQPQHF	TGCAGTGCTAGAGATTCCGACCCAAATCAGCCCCAGCATTTT
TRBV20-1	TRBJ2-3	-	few	CSARIATSGTDTQYF	TGCAGTGCCAGAATCGCGACTAGTGGCACAGATACGCAGTATTTT
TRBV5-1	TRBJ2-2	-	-	CASSLTPRSPDTGELFF	TGCGCCAGCAGCCTCACCCCCAGGTCGCCCGACACCGGGGAGCTGTTTTTT
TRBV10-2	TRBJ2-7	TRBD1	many	CASSSRDRFFPAYEQYF	TGCGCCAGCTCCTCCCGGGACAGGTTTTTCCCAGCCTACGAGCAGTACTTC
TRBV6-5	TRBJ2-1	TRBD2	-	CASSYGGLATYNEQFF	TGTGCCAGCAGTTACGGTGGACTAGCGACCTACAATGAGCAGTTCTTC
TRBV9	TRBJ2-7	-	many	CASSPARTTIYEQYF	TGTGCCAGCAGCCCCGCTCGGACTACCATCTACGAGCAGTACTTC
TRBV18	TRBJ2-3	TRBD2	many	CASSPPEASGRRRTDTQYF	TGTGCCAGCTCACCACCGGAGGCTAGCGGGAGGAGGCGCACAGATACGCAGTATTTT
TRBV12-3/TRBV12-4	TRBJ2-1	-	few	CASTLGGRPYNEQFF	TGTGCCAGCACCCTGGGCGGGCGCCCCTACAATGAGCAGTTCTTC
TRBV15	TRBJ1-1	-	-	CATSRGGNTEAFF	TGTGCCACCAGCAGAGGAGGGAACACTGAAGCTTTCTTT
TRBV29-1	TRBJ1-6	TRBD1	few	CSAAEGQGNSPLHF	TGCAGCGCTGCAGAGGGACAGGGGAATTCACCCCTCCACTTT
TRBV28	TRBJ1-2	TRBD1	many	CASSFTGQGSYGYTF	TGTGCCAGCAGTTTCACCGGACAGGGCAGCTATGGCTACACCTTC
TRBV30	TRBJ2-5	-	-	CAWSTGEWGETQYF	TGTGCCTGGAGTACGGGAGAGTGGGGGGAGACCCAGTACTTC
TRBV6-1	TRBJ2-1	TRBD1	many	CASSEDWTGASEQFF	TGTGCCAGCAGTGAAGATTGGACAGGGGCTTCTGAGCAGTTCTTC
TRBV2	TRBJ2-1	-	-	CATSHYGGSYNEQFF	TGTGCCACCAGTCATTACGGTGGCTCCTACAATGAGCAGTTCTTC
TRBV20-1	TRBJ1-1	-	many	CSAREKTGMSTEAFF	TGCAGTGCTAGAGAGAAGACAGGTATGAGCACTGAAGCTTTCTTT
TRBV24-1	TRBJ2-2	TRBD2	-	CATSAPGLAGPGELFF	TGTGCCACCAGTGCCCCGGGACTAGCGGGACCCGGGGAGCTGTTTTTT
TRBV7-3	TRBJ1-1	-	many	CASSQGGTLEAFF	TGTGCCAGCAGCCAAGGGGGGACACTTGAAGCTTTCTTT
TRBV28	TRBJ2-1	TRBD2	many	CASRLAGGSNNEQFF	TGTGCCAGCAGGTTAGCGGGAGGGAGTAACAATGAGCAGTTCTTC
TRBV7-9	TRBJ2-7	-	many	CASSFRGGYEQYF	TGTGCCAGCAGCTTCCGAGGGGGCTACGAGCAGTACTTC
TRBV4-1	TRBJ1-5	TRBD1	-	CASSQDGQGSQPQHF	TGCGCCAGCAGCCAAGATGGACAGGGGAGTCAGCCCCAGCATTTT
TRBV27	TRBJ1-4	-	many	CATSPRPTNEKLFF	TGTGCCACCTCGCCCCGACCAACTAATGAAAAACTGTTTTTT
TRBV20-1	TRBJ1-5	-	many	CSANSGRTNQPQHF	TGCAGTGCTAATTCGGGACGGACAAATCAGCCCCAGCATTTT
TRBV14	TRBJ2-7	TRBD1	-	CASSQATGTAYEQYF	TGTGCCAGCAGCCAAGCTACCGGGACAGCCTACGAGCAGTACTTC